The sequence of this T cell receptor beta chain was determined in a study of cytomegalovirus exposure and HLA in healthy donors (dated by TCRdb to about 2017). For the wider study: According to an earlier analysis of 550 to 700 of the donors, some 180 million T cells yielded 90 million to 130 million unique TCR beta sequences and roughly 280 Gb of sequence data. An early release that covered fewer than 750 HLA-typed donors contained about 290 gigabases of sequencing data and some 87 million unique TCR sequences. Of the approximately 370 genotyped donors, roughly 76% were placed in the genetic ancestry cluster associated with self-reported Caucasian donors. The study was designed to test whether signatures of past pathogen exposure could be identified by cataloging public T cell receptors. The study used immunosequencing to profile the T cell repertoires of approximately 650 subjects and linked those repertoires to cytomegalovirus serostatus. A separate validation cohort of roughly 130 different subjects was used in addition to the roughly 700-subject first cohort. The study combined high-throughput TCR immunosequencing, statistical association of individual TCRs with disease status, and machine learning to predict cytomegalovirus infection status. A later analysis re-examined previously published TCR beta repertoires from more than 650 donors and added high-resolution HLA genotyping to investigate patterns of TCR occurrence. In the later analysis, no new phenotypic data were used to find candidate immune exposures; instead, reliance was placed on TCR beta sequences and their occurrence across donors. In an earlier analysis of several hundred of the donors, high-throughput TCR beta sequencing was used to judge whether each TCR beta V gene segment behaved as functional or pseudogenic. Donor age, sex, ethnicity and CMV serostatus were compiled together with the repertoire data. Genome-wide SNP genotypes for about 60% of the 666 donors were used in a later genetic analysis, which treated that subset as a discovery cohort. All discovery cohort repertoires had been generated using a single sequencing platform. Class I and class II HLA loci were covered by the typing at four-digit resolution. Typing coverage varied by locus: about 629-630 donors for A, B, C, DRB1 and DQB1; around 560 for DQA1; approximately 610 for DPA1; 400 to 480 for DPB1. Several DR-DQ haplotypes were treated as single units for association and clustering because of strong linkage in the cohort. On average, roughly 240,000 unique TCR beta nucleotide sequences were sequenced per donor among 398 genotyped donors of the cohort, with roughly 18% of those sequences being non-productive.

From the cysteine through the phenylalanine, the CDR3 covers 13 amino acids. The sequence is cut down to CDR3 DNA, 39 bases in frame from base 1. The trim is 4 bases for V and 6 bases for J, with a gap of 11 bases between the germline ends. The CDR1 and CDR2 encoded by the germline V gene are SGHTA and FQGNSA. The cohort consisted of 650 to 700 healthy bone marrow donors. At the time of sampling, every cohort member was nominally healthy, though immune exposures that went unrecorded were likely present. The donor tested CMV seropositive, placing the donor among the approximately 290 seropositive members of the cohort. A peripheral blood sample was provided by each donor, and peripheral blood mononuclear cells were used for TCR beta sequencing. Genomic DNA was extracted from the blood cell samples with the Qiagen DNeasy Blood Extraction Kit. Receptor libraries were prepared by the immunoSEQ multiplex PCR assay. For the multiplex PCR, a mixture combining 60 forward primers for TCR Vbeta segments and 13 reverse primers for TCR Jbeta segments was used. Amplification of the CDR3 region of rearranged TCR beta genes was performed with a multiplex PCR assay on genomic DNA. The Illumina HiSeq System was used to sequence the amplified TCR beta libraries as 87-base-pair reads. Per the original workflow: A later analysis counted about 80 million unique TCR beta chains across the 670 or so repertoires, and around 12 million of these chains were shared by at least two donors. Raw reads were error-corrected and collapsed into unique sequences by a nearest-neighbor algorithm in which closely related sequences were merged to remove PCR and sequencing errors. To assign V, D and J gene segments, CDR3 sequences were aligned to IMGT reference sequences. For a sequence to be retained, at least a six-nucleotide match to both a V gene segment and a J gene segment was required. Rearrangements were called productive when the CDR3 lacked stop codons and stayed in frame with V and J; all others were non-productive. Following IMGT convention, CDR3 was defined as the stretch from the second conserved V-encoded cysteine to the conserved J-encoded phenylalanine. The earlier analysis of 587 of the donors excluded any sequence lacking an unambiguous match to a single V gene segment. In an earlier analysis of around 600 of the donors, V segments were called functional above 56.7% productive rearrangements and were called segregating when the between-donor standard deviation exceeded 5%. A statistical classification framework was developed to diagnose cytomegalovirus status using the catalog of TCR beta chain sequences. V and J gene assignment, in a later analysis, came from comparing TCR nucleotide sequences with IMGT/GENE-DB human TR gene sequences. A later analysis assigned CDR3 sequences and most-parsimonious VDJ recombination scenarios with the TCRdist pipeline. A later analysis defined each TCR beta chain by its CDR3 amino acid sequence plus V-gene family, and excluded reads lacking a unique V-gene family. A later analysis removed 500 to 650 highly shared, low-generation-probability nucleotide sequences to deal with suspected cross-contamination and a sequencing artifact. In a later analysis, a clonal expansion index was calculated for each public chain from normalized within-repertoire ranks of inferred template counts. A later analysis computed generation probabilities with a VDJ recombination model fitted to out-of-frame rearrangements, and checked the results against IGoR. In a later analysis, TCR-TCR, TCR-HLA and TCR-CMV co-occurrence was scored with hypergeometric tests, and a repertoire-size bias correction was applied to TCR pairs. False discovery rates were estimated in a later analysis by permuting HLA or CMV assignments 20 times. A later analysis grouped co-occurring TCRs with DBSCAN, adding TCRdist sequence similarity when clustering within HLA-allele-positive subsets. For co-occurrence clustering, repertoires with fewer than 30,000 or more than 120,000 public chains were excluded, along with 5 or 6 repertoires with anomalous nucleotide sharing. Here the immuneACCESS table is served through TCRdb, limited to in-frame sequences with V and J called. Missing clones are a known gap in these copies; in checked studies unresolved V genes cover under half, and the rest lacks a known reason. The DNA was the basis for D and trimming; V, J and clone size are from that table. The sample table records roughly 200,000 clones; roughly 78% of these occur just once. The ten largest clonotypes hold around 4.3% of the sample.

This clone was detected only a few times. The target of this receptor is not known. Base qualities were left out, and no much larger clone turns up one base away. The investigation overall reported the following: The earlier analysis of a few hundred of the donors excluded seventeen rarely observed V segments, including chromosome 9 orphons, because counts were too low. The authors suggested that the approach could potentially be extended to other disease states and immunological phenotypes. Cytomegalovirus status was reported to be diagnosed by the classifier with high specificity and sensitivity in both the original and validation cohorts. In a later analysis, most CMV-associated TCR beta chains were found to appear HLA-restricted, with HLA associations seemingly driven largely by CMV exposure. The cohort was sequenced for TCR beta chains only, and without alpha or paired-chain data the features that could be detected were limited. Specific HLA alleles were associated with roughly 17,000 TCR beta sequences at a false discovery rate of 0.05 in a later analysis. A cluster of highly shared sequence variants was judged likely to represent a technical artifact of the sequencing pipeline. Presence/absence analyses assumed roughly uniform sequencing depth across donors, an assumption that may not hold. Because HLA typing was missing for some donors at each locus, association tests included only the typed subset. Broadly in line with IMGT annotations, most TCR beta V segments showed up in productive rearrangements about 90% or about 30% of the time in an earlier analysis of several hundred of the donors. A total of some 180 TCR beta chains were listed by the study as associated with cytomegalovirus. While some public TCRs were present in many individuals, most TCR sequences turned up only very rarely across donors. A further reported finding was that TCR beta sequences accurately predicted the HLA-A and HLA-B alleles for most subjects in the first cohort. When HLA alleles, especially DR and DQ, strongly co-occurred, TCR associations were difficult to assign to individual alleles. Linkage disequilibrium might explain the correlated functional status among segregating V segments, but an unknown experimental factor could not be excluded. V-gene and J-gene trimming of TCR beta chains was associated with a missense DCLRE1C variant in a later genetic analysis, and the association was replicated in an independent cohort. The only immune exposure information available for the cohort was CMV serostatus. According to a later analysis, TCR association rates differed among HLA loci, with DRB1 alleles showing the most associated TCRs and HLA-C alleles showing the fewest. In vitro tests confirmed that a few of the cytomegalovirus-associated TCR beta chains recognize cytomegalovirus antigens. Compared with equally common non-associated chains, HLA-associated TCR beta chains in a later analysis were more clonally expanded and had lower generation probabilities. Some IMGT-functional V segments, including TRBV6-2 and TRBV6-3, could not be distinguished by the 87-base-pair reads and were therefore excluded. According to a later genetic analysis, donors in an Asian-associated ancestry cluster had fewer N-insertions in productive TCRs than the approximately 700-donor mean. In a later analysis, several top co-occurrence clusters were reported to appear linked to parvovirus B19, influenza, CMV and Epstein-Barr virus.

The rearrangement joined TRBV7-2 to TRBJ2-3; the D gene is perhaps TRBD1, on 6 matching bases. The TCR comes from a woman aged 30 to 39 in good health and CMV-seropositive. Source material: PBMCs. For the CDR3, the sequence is CASSSNRDDTQYF. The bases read TGTGCCAGCAGCTCCAACAGGGATGATACGCAGTATTTT.